Listed here is a single T cell receptor beta chain. Its specificity is unknown. This entry belongs to a study of Graves' ophthalmopathy and Graves' hyperthyroidism. Whole-study findings and limits: Also, most clonotypes expanded in the thyroid above 0.001 frequency appeared in blood.

RNA served as the template for amplifying TCR beta CDR3 regions. Second-round multiplex PCR came after first-round RT-PCR with HTBI primers. TCRdb reprocessed the multiplex PCR reads via MiXCR and lists one record per CDR3 protein. The repertoire includes about 700,000 distinct CDR3 sequences, approximately 40% of them detected once, and 40% to 45% sits in the top ten. The V gene's germline CDR1 is SGDLS and CDR2 YYNGEE. V lost 4 bases and J lost 3, with 11 bases in between. CDR3 size: 13 residues. Those donors who had ophthalmopathy presented with moderate-to-severe activity, a CAS of ≥3, a NOSPECS of ≥4 and a duration under 3 months. Uncontrolled infections, other autoimmune diseases, pregnancy or lactation barred patients from enrollment. The diagnostic workup employed clinical symptoms, serum thyroxine, TRAb, thyroid ultrasound and orbital computed tomography.

The sequenced sample consisted of peripheral blood. This receptor was identified in an adult man with Graves' ophthalmopathy. The chain links TRBV9 to TRBJ2-7; D is undetermined. The CDR3 loop reads CASSPSPNYEQYF. The CDR3 DNA reads TGTGCCAGCAGCCCCTCCCCAAACTACGAGCAGTACTTC.